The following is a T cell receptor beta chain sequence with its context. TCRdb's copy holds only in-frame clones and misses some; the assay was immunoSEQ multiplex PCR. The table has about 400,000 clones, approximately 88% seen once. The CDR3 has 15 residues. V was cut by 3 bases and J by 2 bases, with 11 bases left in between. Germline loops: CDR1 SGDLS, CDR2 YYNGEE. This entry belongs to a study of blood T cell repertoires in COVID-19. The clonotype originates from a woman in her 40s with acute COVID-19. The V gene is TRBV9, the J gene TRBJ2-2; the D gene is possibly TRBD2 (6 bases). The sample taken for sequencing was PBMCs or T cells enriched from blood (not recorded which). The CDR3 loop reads CASSARGSNTGELFF. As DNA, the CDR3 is TGTGCCAGCAGCGCTCGGGGGAGCAACACCGGGGAGCTGTTTTTT.